A selection of T cell receptor beta chains follows, all from one sample in a study of persistence of HIV-infected CD4 T cells. No cognate antigen is known for these TCRs. Profiling relied on immunoSEQ multiplex PCR, and the TCRdb table lists in-frame clones only, not all of them. Among 30,000 to 35,000 clones listed, roughly four fifths were seen once. The sample here was CD4+ T cells sorted from PBMCs after approximately 20-hour stimulation, taken from a patient who received antiretroviral therapy. The receptors were gathered from an adult woman with HIV who was CMV-seropositive. Both conserved end residues are part of each CDR3. Fields, in order: J gene, clone size, V gene, D gene, CDR3 DNA, CDR3 protein. D genes are given only for firm matches. The size entry is marked missing in some rows and otherwise reads once, few, many or a size class.

TRBJ2-5	.	TRBV5-5	TRBD1	TGTGCCAGCAGCAGCACAGGGGTTCGGGAGACCCAGTACTTC	CASSSTGVRETQYF
TRBJ1-1	.	TRBV9	.	TGTGCCAGCAGCGTGTCCGGGGGCACTGAAGCTTTCTTT	CASSVSGGTEAFF
TRBJ2-1	medium-sized	TRBV6-2/TRBV6-3	TRBD1	TGTGCCAGCAGTAAAGGGGGCGTGGGGTTCTTC	CASSKGGVGFF
TRBJ1-2	.	TRBV29-1	TRBD1	TGCAGCACGGTGGACAGGGTCTATGGCTACACCTTC	CSTVDRVYGYTF
TRBJ2-7	.	TRBV3-1/TRBV3-2	TRBD1	TGTGCCAGCAGCCAAGATCTGGACAGGGTCTACGAGCAGTACTTC	CASSQDLDRVYEQYF
TRBJ1-5	.	TRBV7-2	.	TGTGCCAGCAGCAACGAGGTCAATCAGCCCCAGCATTTT	CASSNEVNQPQHF
TRBJ2-7	.	TRBV19	TRBD1	TGTGCCACCCAGACAGGGGGAGGTCCCTACGAGCAGTACTTC	CATQTGGGPYEQYF
TRBJ2-5	once	TRBV7-9	.	TGTGCCAGCAGCCTTTTGTTCGGGGCAGGGGCTTCCGGGGAGACCCAGTACTTC	CASSLLFGAGASGETQYF
TRBJ2-3	.	TRBV27	TRBD2	TGTGCCAGCAGGAAGGAGACTAGCGGGAGCACAGATACGCAGTATTTT	CASRKETSGSTDTQYF
TRBJ2-1	.	TRBV28	.	TGTGCCAGCCGGATTGAGGCAGGGAATAATGAGCAGTTCTTC	CASRIEAGNNEQFF
TRBJ1-2	.	TRBV15	TRBD1	TGTGCCACCAGCAGAGATCAGGTGACGGACAGGACCGGCTACACCTTC	CATSRDQVTDRTGYTF
TRBJ1-1	.	TRBV28	.	TGTGCCAGCAGTGATCCCCGGGGAGTGGGGGGGAACACTGAAGCTTTCTTT	CASSDPRGVGGNTEAFF
TRBJ1-2	.	TRBV28	.	TGTGCCAGCAGGCAGAACTATGGCTACACCTTC	CASRQNYGYTF
TRBJ2-2	.	TRBV27	.	TGTGCCAGCAGTCTCCTAACCGGGGAGCTGTTTTTT	CASSLLTGELFF
TRBJ1-1	.	TRBV5-1	TRBD1	TGCGCCAGCAGCTATGGACAGGTGGCCGGTAACACTGAAGCTTTCTTT	CASSYGQVAGNTEAFF
TRBJ2-1	.	TRBV5-5	TRBD1	TGTGCCAGCAGCCAACAGGGGAGCAATGAGCAGTTCTTC	CASSQQGSNEQFF
TRBJ2-5	.	TRBV9	TRBD1	TGTGCCAGCAGCCTAAGGACAGGGCACCAAGAGACCCAGTACTTC	CASSLRTGHQETQYF
TRBJ1-1	.	TRBV29-1	TRBD1	TGCAGCGCCGAGACAGGGAGGAACACTGAAGCTTTCTTT	CSAETGRNTEAFF
TRBJ2-3	.	TRBV5-5	TRBD2	TGTGCCAGCAGCTTTGGCGGGAGCGCAGATACGCAGTATTTT	CASSFGGSADTQYF
TRBJ1-6	.	TRBV7-2	.	TGTGCCAGCAGTAGTGAAAGGAGCCTTTCACCCCTCCACTTT	CASSSERSLSPLHF
TRBJ2-2	.	TRBV5-1	.	TGCGCCAGCAGCTTGATTGTGGGGGCGCCCGGGGAGCTGTTTTTT	CASSLIVGAPGELFF
TRBJ2-5	.	TRBV7-3	.	TGTGCCAGCAGCGCTGGAGTGGGGGAGACCCAGTACTTC	CASSAGVGETQYF
TRBJ2-1	.	TRBV7-6	.	TGTGCCAGCAGCTTCCACCCAACCAAGGACGAGCAGTTCTTC	CASSFHPTKDEQFF
TRBJ1-1	.	TRBV27	.	TGTGCCAGCAGTCTCTCAGCCCTACAGCTGAACACTGAAGCTTTCTTT	CASSLSALQLNTEAFF
TRBJ1-1	.	TRBV19	.	TGTGCCAGTAGTAACGGTGTCGGGGGCGGCACTGAAGCTTTCTTT	CASSNGVGGGTEAFF
TRBJ2-7	.	TRBV5-5	TRBD2	TGTGCCAGCAGCCAGGCGGGACCCCGGGGGGCCTACGAGCAGTACTTC	CASSQAGPRGAYEQYF
TRBJ2-5	.	TRBV27	.	TGTGCCAGCAGTTCCCAGACAGACCACCAAGAGACCCAGTACTTC	CASSSQTDHQETQYF
TRBJ2-5	few	TRBV7-2	.	TGTGCCAGCAGCTCCGGAGTTTTGGGGACCCAGTACTTC	CASSSGVLGTQYF
TRBJ1-5	.	TRBV7-2	.	TGTGCCAGCAGCCCTTATAGCAATCAGCCCCAGCATTTT	CASSPYSNQPQHF
TRBJ1-4	few	TRBV30	TRBD1	TGTGCCTGGAGTGTCGGACAGGGAGGAAATGAAAAACTGTTTTTT	CAWSVGQGGNEKLFF
TRBJ2-2	.	TRBV10-1	TRBD1	TGCGCCAGCGGAACGGGACAGGGGACGGCCGGGGAGCTGTTTTTT	CASGTGQGTAGELFF
TRBJ1-2	.	TRBV2	TRBD1	TGTGCCAGCTCAGGGACAGGGGGGCCAGCTAACTATGGCTACACCTTC	CASSGTGGPANYGYTF
TRBJ2-1	.	TRBV9	TRBD1	TGTGCCAGCAGCGTAGCTGGACAGGAGTACAATGAGCAGTTCTTC	CASSVAGQEYNEQFF
TRBJ1-1	.	TRBV30	.	TGTGCCTGGAGTGTACAGGGGAACACTGAAGCTTTCTTT	CAWSVQGNTEAFF
TRBJ2-7	.	TRBV29-1	.	TGCAGCGTTGAATCTAACAGGGTCGGCGAGCAGTACTTC	CSVESNRVGEQYF
TRBJ2-1	.	TRBV15	.	TGTGCCACCAGCAGACCCCTGGAGACACATTACAATGAGCAGTTCTTC	CATSRPLETHYNEQFF
TRBJ2-2	.	TRBV5-8	TRBD1	TGTGCCAGCAGCATCGACAGGGGGTATTACACCGGGGAGCTGTTTTTT	CASSIDRGYYTGELFF
TRBJ1-6	few	TRBV18	.	TGTGCCAGCTCACCCGACGGAGGTTCACCCCTCCACTTT	CASSPDGGSPLHF
TRBJ1-3	.	TRBV9	TRBD1	TGTGCCAGCAGCACAACCGGGACAGGGGGAAACACCATATATTTT	CASSTTGTGGNTIYF
TRBJ2-3	.	TRBV3-1/TRBV3-2	.	TGTGCCAGCAGCCAGGGACGTGCGACGCAGTATTTT	CASSQGRATQYF
TRBJ1-2	once	TRBV19	TRBD1	TGTGCCAGTAGTTCGGGACAGCAAGCTTCGGGTGGCTACACCTTC	CASSSGQQASGGYTF
TRBJ2-3	.	TRBV10-1	TRBD2	TGCGCCAGCAGTGGACTAGCGGGGGGAGATACGCAGTATTTT	CASSGLAGGDTQYF
TRBJ1-2	.	TRBV5-1	.	TGCGCCAGCAGCCTGGACAGCTTATATGGCTACACCTTC	CASSLDSLYGYTF
TRBJ2-3	.	TRBV5-1	.	TGCGCCAGCAGCTTGGGTTTCGGGGGACCCACAGATACGCAGTATTTT	CASSLGFGGPTDTQYF
TRBJ2-1	.	TRBV30	.	TGTGCCTGGAGGACTGTCTACAATGAGCAGTTCTTC	CAWRTVYNEQFF
TRBJ1-4	.	TRBV27	.	TGTGCCAGCAGTGTAACAGGTTCCAATGAAAAACTGTTTTTT	CASSVTGSNEKLFF
TRBJ2-7	.	TRBV6-5	TRBD1	TGTGCCAGCAGGATGGACAGGGGAGGGTACGAGCAGTACTTC	CASRMDRGGYEQYF
TRBJ2-3	.	TRBV29-1	.	TGCAGTTTCCGTGGGTCCACAGATACGCAGTATTTT	CSFRGSTDTQYF
TRBJ1-1	.	TRBV30	TRBD1	TGTGCCTTGGACAGGGTGGGCACTGAAGCTTTCTTT	CALDRVGTEAFF
TRBJ2-7	few	TRBV11-3	.	TGTGCCAGCAGACTCGGACAGAGCTACGAGCAGTACTTC	CASRLGQSYEQYF
TRBJ2-7	.	TRBV3-1/TRBV3-2	.	TGTGCCAGCAGCCAAACCGGATACGAGCAGTACTTC	CASSQTGYEQYF
TRBJ2-5	.	TRBV9	.	TGTGCCAGCAGCGTAGGCGACCCCAGCAGGTCGGAGACCCAGTACTTC	CASSVGDPSRSETQYF
TRBJ2-1	.	TRBV6-5	.	TGTGCCAGCAGGAGGGGGGGGGTTTCCTACAATGAGCAGTTCTTC	CASRRGGVSYNEQFF